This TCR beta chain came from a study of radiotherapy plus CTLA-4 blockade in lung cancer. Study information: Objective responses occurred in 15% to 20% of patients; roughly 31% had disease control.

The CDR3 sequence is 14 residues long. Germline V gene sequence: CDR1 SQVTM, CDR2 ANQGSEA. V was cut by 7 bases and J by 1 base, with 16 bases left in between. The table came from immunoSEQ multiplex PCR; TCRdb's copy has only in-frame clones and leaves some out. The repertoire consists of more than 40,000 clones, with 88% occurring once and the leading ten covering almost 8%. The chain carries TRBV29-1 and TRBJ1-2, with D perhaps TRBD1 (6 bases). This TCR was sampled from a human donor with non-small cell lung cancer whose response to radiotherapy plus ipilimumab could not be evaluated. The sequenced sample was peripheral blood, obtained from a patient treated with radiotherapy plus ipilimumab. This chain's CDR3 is CSADSQQGNYGYTF. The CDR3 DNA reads TGCAGCGCAGATAGCCAACAGGGTAACTATGGCTACACCTTC.